This entry is about one TCR beta chain. This clone's antigen is unknown. No base-level quality is on record; no much larger clone is a single base apart. The library was prepared using 5' RACE. The sequencer listed for this sample is Illumina HiSeq 2500. A second PCR of roughly 7 to 11 cycles was performed with a sample-barcoded 5' primer and a J-beta primer mix. Each TCR beta cDNA molecule received a unique molecular identifier from a template-switch 5' adaptor carrying 12 random nucleotides. Each sample yielded at least 2.5 million CDR3-containing paired-end reads. The Mint cDNA synthesis kit, primed by a TRBC-specific oligonucleotide, was used to synthesize first-strand cDNA from all RNA. Following uracil-DNA glycosylase treatment, all cDNA underwent a first 18-cycle PCR with the universal primers M1SS and BC2_uni_R. Concerning the study's data processing: Normalization of each sample was performed by random selection of 1 million high-quality reads, each carrying a distinct molecular identifier. Reads sharing molecular identifiers were discarded rather than binned into consensus sequences. MiTCR, set to a Q25 quality threshold and the strictest error-elimination algorithm, was used for CDR3 identification, clonotype clustering and error correction. A nonparametric unseen species model using Euler transformation provided a lower-bound estimate of total TCR beta diversity. The public reads were quality trimmed at Q25 with fastp and then assembled into clones with MiXCR by TCRdb, keeping productive beta chains. CDR3 protein sequences are deduplicated, and each keeps its most common genes and DNA. What appears here as the V and J calls and clone size reflects TCRdb's work, not the paper's. The sample includes 1.2 million to 1.5 million distinct CDR3 sequences, with approximately 59% observed a single time. The ten biggest clones cover about 6.3% of the sample.

Donors were 35 to 40 systemically healthy Caucasian individuals from Russia aged roughly 6 to 90 years. Ten milliliters of peripheral blood were drawn from each donor into EDTA-treated Vacutainer tubes. Ficoll-Paque density-gradient centrifugation was used to isolate PBMCs, with at least 6.5 million per sample. Trizol reagent was used to extract total RNA from the PBMCs, yielding at least 5.5 micrograms per sample. For every donor, flow cytometry on a PBMC aliquot measured the percentage of naive CD45RAhigh/CD27high T cells. V loses 5 bases at its end and J loses 5 bases; junction bases beyond the gene matches: 6. The CDR3 starts with the cysteine, ends with the phenylalanine, and has 15 residues. Of all the DNA, just the CDR3 is kept, 45 bases in frame from base 1. The germline V gene (reference sequence) supplies CDR1 SEHNR and CDR2 FQNEAQ. The sample comes from a study of blood T cells in healthy people across ages (dated by TCRdb to the mid-2010s). Regarding the complete study: In model experiments, template switching captured about one uniquely barcoded TCR beta cDNA molecule for every two T cells. The study measured age-related changes in TCR beta repertoire diversity using deep sequencing normalized with unique cDNA molecular identifiers. The donors were divided into four age groups: young (average around 16 years), middle-aged (almost 40), aged (roughly 66) and long-lived (82). Donors of different ages were randomly distributed across sequencing lanes to avoid experimental bias. Two additional independent replicas of 1 million unique cDNA reads from the same blood draw were analyzed for two donors (one aged 18 to 29 and one aged 80 or older).

Results the study describes overall, beyond this receptor: The long-lived group showed more naive CD4+ T cells, fewer expanded clones and increased TCR diversity than the aged group, suggesting age selection. Estimates of total diversity based on one million sequenced T cells were considered lower bounds and underestimates. Because profiling used bulk unsorted PBMCs, naive and antigen-experienced compartments could not be compared conclusively. Observed TCR beta diversity per million T cells fell roughly linearly with age, and a significant reduction was already apparent by age around 40. A strong correlation was found between observed TCR beta diversity and the percentage of naive T cells measured by flow cytometry. Because the CMV infection status of the donors was unknown, age-related changes in expanded clonotypes may potentially have been confounded.

The V gene is TRBV7-9 and the J gene is TRBJ1-4; 9 central bases correspond to TRBD1. This clonotype was obtained from a man aged 18 to 30 in good health. The sample comprised blood. The CDR3 in this case is CASSRRTGENEKLFF. The DNA is as follows: TGTGCCAGCAGCAGACGGACAGGGGAGAATGAAAAACTGTTTTTT. When the CDR3 is completed using the reference TRBV7-9 and TRBJ1-4 genes on either side, the full variable domain is DTGVSQNPRHKITKRGQNVTFRCDPISEHNRLYWYRQTLGQGPEFLTYFQNEAQLEKSRLLSDRFSAERPKGSFSTLEIQRTEQGDSAMYLCASSRRTGENEKLFFGSGTQLSVL.